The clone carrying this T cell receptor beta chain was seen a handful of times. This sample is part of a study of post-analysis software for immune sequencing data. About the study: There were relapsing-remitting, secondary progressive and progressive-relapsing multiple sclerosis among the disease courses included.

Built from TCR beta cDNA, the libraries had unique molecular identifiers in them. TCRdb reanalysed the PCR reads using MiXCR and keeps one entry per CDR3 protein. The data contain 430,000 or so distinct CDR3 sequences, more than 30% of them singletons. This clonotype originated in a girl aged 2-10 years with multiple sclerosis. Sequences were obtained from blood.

The chain's CDR3 is CASSLHFQTESSYNEQFF. CDR3 nucleotide sequence: TGTGCCAGCAGTTTGCACTTTCAGACTGAGAGCTCCTACAATGAGCAGTTCTTC. The chain is built from TRBV27 and TRBJ2-1; D is unresolved. The germline CDR1 and CDR2 sequences are MNHEY and SMNVEV (reference sequence). V dropped 3 bases and J dropped 0 bases, with 18 bases sitting between them. There are 18 residues in the CDR3.